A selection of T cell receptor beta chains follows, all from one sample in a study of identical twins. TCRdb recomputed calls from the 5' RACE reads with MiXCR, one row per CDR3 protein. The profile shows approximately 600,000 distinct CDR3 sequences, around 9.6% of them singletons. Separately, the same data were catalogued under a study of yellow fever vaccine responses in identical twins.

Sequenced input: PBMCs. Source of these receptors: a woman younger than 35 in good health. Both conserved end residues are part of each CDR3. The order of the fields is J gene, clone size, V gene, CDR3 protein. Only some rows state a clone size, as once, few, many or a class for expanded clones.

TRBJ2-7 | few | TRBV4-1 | CASSQGFQGQESSYEQYF
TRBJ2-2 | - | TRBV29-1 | CSAEGDLSNTGELFF
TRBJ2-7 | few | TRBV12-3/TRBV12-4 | CASSFGGKSSEQYF
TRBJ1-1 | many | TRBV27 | CASSNPRQRNTEAFF
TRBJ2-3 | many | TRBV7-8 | CASSLFSGPSFIRTDTQYF
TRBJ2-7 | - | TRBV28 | CASSTLLPPASGRAPYEQYF
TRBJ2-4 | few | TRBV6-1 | CASSKTGTPKNIQYF
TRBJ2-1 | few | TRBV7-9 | CASSLQSGVGSYNEQFF
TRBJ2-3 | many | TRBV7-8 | CASSRSGGATDTQYF
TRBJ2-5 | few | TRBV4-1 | CASSHPLIQETQYF
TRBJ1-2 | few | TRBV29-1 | CSVDRGLANYGYTF
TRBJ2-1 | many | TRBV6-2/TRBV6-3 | CASSYSYKEPSYNEQFF
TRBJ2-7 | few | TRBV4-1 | CASSYSLGNYEQYF
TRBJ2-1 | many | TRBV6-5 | CASSYRPIGILSDEQFF
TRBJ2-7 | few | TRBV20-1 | CSARDGTSGSYEQYF
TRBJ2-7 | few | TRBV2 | CASTRDFSYEQYF
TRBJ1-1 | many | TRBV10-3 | CASTGTGNLNTEAFF
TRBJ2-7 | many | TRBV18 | CASSPSRCEQYF
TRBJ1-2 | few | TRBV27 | CASSRGTGPNYGYTF
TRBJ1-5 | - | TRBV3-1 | CASSQGERGARGAQHF
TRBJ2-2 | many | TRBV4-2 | CASSQEGWGTNGELFF
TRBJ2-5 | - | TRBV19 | CAGNRTPTHQETQYF
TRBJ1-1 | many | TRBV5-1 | CASRSESGAREAFF
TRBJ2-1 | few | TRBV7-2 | CASSLALAGGNEQFF
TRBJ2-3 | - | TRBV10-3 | CAISESRGADTQYF
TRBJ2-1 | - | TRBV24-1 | CATSRTGGGLAHNEQFF
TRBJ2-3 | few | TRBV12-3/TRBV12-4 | CASRGQGGGDTQYF
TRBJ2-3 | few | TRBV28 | CASSSRGTSGGQTRTDTQYF
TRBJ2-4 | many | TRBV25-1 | CASSEYGDIQYF
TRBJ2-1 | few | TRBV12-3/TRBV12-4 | CASTFGPGNEQFF
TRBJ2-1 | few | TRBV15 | CATSRTGTGMNEQFF
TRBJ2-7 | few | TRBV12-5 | CATLWGVYEQYF
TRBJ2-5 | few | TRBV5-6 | CASSFTGGFTQYF
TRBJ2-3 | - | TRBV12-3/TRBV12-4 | CASSPEGQGYSTDTQYF